This T cell receptor beta chain derives from a study of blood T cell repertoires in COVID-19 (dated by TCRdb to about 2020). Context from the whole study: Samples from collaborators originated in the United States, Italy and Spain and spanned both the acute and convalescent phases of COVID-19. The prospective study material was composed of cDNA or gDNA derived from T cells, B-cell-depleted T cells, or PBMCs. Nearly every sample came with metadata listing a de-identified subject ID, COVID-19 status, age in years and sex. The dataset comprised deeply sampled blood TCRbeta repertoires from subjects exposed to, actively infected with, or recovered from COVID-19. Where available, HLA class I and class II types were taken from metadata supplied by the sample provider and were not determined by assay-based typing. Samples came from the ongoing ImmuneRACE study (first 160 participants) plus 1,254 subjects from 6 global collaborators. The repertoires were released in a freely available public database meant as a resource for research on the immune response to SARS-CoV-2.

Study-level results and caveats: Clinical and demographic metadata were provided uncurated, with the amount varying by source and participant.

TCRbeta CDR3 regions were amplified from genomic DNA by means of the immunoSEQ Assay, a bias-controlled multiplex PCR. Per the authors' processing: Within the assay, amplification of reference gene primers was used to estimate how many nucleated cells each sample contained. To quantify the absolute abundance of each unique TCRbeta CDR3 rearrangement, sequence reads were collapsed and filtered. For each sample, productive Simpson clonality was calculated as the square root of Simpson's diversity index over productive rearrangements. TCRdb holds this immuneACCESS table with in-frame rearrangements only. Some clones are missing; in checked studies, unresolved V genes explain under half, and the rest has no known cause. V, J and clone size derive from that table, while D and trimming were established from the DNA sequence. A total of roughly 99,000 clones appear in this sample, 60% to 85% of them only once. Clones ranked in the top ten supply 15% to 20% of the sample.

V and J are truncated by 5 bases and 4 bases respectively, leaving an intervening sequence of 27 bases. As encoded in the germline V gene, CDR1 is MDHEN while CDR2 is SYDVKM. The CDR3 numbers 19 residues from cysteine through phenylalanine. Only the CDR3 part of the read is kept: 57 bases, read in frame from the first base. Each collaborating institution followed its own protocols to collect whole blood in K2EDTA tubes. For TCRbeta analysis, collaborator samples were shipped as frozen whole blood, as isolated PBMCs, or as DNA extracted from either sample type. Concerning this clone itself: Its antigen is still unknown. The record has no base qualities; no much larger clone is one base away.

The sample comprised peripheral blood. The sequence came from a woman of 80 years or more with active or convalescent COVID-19. The chain is encoded by TRBV28 joined to TRBJ2-1; TRBD2 might be the D gene, on 6 matching bases. The CDR3 is CASSPITGHSTSRYNEQFF. The nucleotide sequence reads as follows: TGTGCCAGCAGTCCTATTACCGGACACAGCACTAGCCGATACAATGAGCAGTTCTTC.